This TCR beta chain was found in a study of T cells after posttransplantation cyclophosphamide. Produced via immunoSEQ multiplex PCR; TCRdb's table is partial and in-frame only. The sample lists under 75,000 clones, about 93% occurring once. Whole-study findings and limits: Donor-recipient repertoire similarity was low at 1-2 months, rising over year one. Recipient CMV seropositivity and CMV reactivation strongly tracked TRB clonality. TRB overlap between skin or GI tissue T cells and blood was limited.

As for this clone: Its antigen is unknown.

V shed 5 bases and J 5 bases; nucleotides not matched to a gene: 8. CDR1 and CDR2 (germline): MDHEN, SYDVKM. This CDR3 comprises 14 residues. Input material: PBMCs. The sequence came from a woman aged 25 to 39 in good health and a related stem cell transplant donor. This chain links TRBV28 with TRBJ2-7; 8 bases fit TRBD2. In DNA, the CDR3 is TGTGCCAGCAGTATTCCGGGACTAGGGAACGAGCAGTACTTC. Protein product: CASSIPGLGNEQYF. Filled out from reference TRBV28 and TRBJ2-7, the complete variable domain reads DVKVTQSSRYLVKRTGEKVFLECVQDMDHENMFWYRQDPGLGLRLIYFSYDVKMKEKGDIPEGYSVSREKKERFSLILESASTNQTSMYLCASSIPGLGNEQYFGPGTRLTVT.